One sample yielded the 26 T cell receptor beta chains listed below, sequenced in a study of siplizumab effects on memory and regulatory T cells. Clones were read by immunoSEQ multiplex PCR, and TCRdb kept only the in-frame ones, dropping some. The repertoire holds about 110,000 clones, with roughly 90% as singletons. The material sequenced was CD4+ T cells sorted from blood. The receptor source for this set is a human donor in good health.

The chain couples TRBV23-1 to TRBJ2-7; the D is unclear. TRBV23-1 is an open reading frame, and its role is uncertain. The CDR3 covers 15 residues. The V end lost 1 base, the J end lost 3 bases, and 13 bases lay between the germline ends. CDR3 residues: CASSQFYYLYYEQYF. Here the CDR3 DNA reads TGCGCCAGCAGTCAATTCTATTACTTATACTACGAGCAGTACTTC.

This chain uses TRBV11-2 with TRBJ1-2; weak D call: TRBD1 (5 bases). This CDR3 is 13 amino acids long. Trimming took 1 base from V and 4 from J, leaving 7 bases between them. The germline gives CDR1 SGHAT, CDR2 FQNNGV. The CDR3: CASSLGQLYGYTF. The DNA of the CDR3 is TGTGCCAGCAGCTTAGGACAGCTCTATGGCTACACCTTC.

The chain links TRBV7-2 to TRBJ2-5; D remains unclear. Between the trimmed V and J ends, which lost 1 base and 7 bases, there was a span of 13 bases. The CDR3 runs to 14 residues. In germline, CDR1 is SGHTA, CDR2 FQGNSA. The CDR3 DNA reads TGTGCCAGCAGCTTAGGGGTCAGGTCAGGGACCCAGTACTTC. Protein sequence: CASSLGVRSGTQYF.

This sequence joins TRBV7-9 and TRBJ1-2; unclear D gene. V was shortened by 2 bases and J by 5 bases, with 12 bases between the two germline ends. CDR1 and CDR2 (germline): SEHNR, FQNEAQ (reference sequence). The CDR3 is made up of 14 amino acids. CDR3: CASSLNTAPYGYTF. The DNA of the CDR3 is TGTGCCAGCAGCTTAAATACGGCTCCATATGGCTACACCTTC.

The J gene is TRBJ2-7, the V gene TRBV21-1; the table gives TRBD2 as D, unverified against the DNA. TRBV21-1 is an annotated pseudogene. The CDR3 runs to 16 residues. The DNA of the CDR3 is TGTGCCAGCAGCAAAGCCCATAGCGGGCGGTTGGAAGAGCAGTACTTC. Residues: CASSKAHSGRLEEQYF.

The chain combines TRBV6-4 with TRBJ2-4; D perhaps matches TRBD1 (6 bases). CDR3 size: 13 residues. Germline CDR1 reads MRHNA; CDR2 reads SNTAGT. Trimming pared 2 bases from V and 9 bases from J, leaving 11 bases between. As DNA, the CDR3 is TGTGCCAGCAGTGACCAGGGGACGGGCATTCAGTACTTC. Its protein is CASSDQGTGIQYF.

V and J are TRBV15 and TRBJ1-6; maybe TRBD1 (5 bases). This CDR3 contains 16 residues. The ends were cut back, 0 bases at V and 7 bases at J, with 13 bases in the middle. Germline V gene data show CDR1 as LNHNV and CDR2 as YYDKDF (reference sequence). The chain's CDR3 is CATSRDQGLINSPLHF. The CDR3 coding sequence is TGTGCCACCAGCAGAGATCAGGGACTGATCAATTCACCCCTCCACTTT.

The chain has TRBV10-3 and TRBJ2-2, with D possibly being TRBD2 (5 bases). There are 13 residues in the CDR3. CDR1 is ENHRY, CDR2 SYGVKD, per germline. V was trimmed by 7 bases and J by 4 bases, leaving 10 bases between them. The CDR3 loop reads CAIKPSSTGELFF. DNA of the CDR3: TGTGCCATCAAGCCTAGCAGCACCGGGGAGCTGTTTTTT.

The CDR3 nucleotides read TGTGCCAGCAGGTTTGACAGGGGTAATGAAAAACTGTTTTTT. Its protein is CASRFDRGNEKLFF. The chain carries TRBV6-5 and TRBJ1-4; TRBD1 aligns across 8 bases. With V trimmed by 6 bases and J by 4 bases, 4 bases remained unmatched. Germline V CDR1 and CDR2: MNHEY, SVGAGI. The CDR3 length is 14 residues.

The V call is TRBV14, the J call TRBJ2-2; D not certain. The V end lost 2 bases, the J end lost 5 bases, and 3 bases lay between the germline ends. This CDR3 comprises 12 residues. Germline V gene lookup returns CDR1 SGHDN and CDR2 FVKESK. Here the CDR3 reads CASSQRTGELFF. The CDR3, as DNA: TGTGCCAGCAGCCAAAGGACCGGGGAGCTGTTTTTT.

V and J are TRBV2 and TRBJ1-1; the match to TRBD1 covers 7 bases. Looked up from germline, CDR1 is SNHLY and CDR2 is FYNNEI. Losses at the gene ends were 6 bases for V and 3 bases for J; bases not matched to a gene: 4. The CDR3 consists of 13 residues. DNA for the CDR3: TGTGCCAGCAGACCTACAGGGGACACTGAAGCTTTCTTT. Amino acids: CASRPTGDTEAFF. The full variable domain, in which reference TRBV2 and TRBJ1-1 provide the parts outside the CDR3, is EPEVTQTPSHQVTQMGQEVILRCVPISNHLYFYWYRQILGQKVEFLVSFYNNEISEKSEIFDDQFSVERPDGSNFTLKIRSTKLEDSAMYFCASRPTGDTEAFFGQGTRLTVV.

This clone was detected a few times. The gene calls are TRBV7-2 and TRBJ2-7; 7 bases are shared with TRBD1. After removal of 5 bases from V and 3 bases from J, the junction contained 7 bases not matched to a gene. The CDR3 has 14 residues. From germline, CDR1 is SGHTA and CDR2 FQGNSA. CDR3: CASSLGQINYEQYF. The DNA for the CDR3 is TGTGCCAGCAGCCTGGGACAGATAAACTACGAGCAGTACTTC.

Here the CDR3 DNA reads TGCGCCAGCAGCCCGTCGACACCTGCCTACGAGCAGTACTTC. As protein: CASSPSTPAYEQYF. The gene calls are TRBV5-1 and TRBJ2-7, with D uncertain. V was pared by 4 bases and J by 2 bases, with 13 bases between. There are 14 residues in the CDR3. Germline CDR1 reads SGHRS; CDR2 reads YFSETQ.

This clone was detected a few times. This chain uses TRBV30 with TRBJ1-1, with D possibly being TRBD1 (5 bases). The CDR3 runs 13 residues. Trimming removed 4 bases from V and 4 bases from J, with 13 bases in between. Germline CDR1 is GTSNPN and CDR2 is SVGIG (reference sequence). The chain's CDR3 is CAWKGRGGTEAFF. The CDR3 DNA is TGTGCCTGGAAGGGACGGGGCGGCACTGAAGCTTTCTTT.

This clone has just one count. The chain carries TRBV7-8 and TRBJ1-6; D might be TRBD1 (5 bases). Trimming took 1 base from V and 16 from J, leaving 8 bases between them. Germline V gives CDR1 SGHVS, CDR2 FQNEAQ. CDR3 length: 11 amino acids. The CDR3 region has the DNA TGTGCCAGCAGCTTAGTGGGGGGGCTCCACTTT. As protein: CASSLVGGLHF.

This sequence joins TRBV11-1 and TRBJ2-7; no definite D call. The CDR3 runs to 13 residues. Germline CDR1 SGHAT, CDR2 FQDESV (reference sequence). Trimming removed 3 bases at V and 4 bases at J, with 10 bases between. The CDR3 reads CASSFAVAYEQYF. CDR3 nucleotide sequence: TGTGCCAGCAGCTTTGCAGTGGCGTACGAGCAGTACTTC.

The chain links TRBV18 to TRBJ1-2; weak D call: TRBD1 (5 bases). V shed 6 bases and J shed 4 bases, with 15 bases lying between them. The germline CDR1 and CDR2 sequences are KGHSH and LQKENI. CDR3 length: 14 residues. In DNA, the CDR3 is TGTGCCAGCTCCTCAGGGACGGGTGTCTATGGCTACACCTTC. Its translation is CASSSGTGVYGYTF. Together with reference TRBV18 and TRBJ1-2, the CDR3 gives the full variable domain: NAGVMQNPRHLVRRRGQEARLRCSPMKGHSHVYWYRQLPEEGLKFMVYLQKENIIDESGMPKERFSAEFPKEGPSILRIQQVVRGDSAAYFCASSSGTGVYGYTFGSGTRLTVV.

The V call is TRBV5-4, the J call TRBJ2-7; D unresolved. Trimming took off 2 bases at V and 5 bases at J, with 11 bases between the two ends. Germline CDR1 and CDR2: SGHNT and YYREEE (reference sequence). The CDR3 totals 13 residues. The CDR3 nucleotides are TGTGCCAGCAGCTTTACGCTTCGGGACGAGCAGTACTTC. It codes for CASSFTLRDEQYF.

The chain uses TRBV10-2 and TRBJ2-7, with TRBD2 matching 8 bases. V lost 2 bases to trimming and J lost 2 bases; unmatched junction nucleotides: 2. The length of the CDR3 is 14 residues. CDR1 WSHSY and CDR2 SAAADI come from the germline V gene. CDR3 DNA: TGCGCCAGCAGTGAGAAACTAGCGGCCTACGAGCAGTACTTC. This gives the protein CASSEKLAAYEQYF.

The chain combines TRBV6-5 with TRBJ2-1, with 9 nucleotides matching TRBD1. Germline lookup yields CDR1 MNHEY and CDR2 SVGAGI. With 4 bases clipped from V and 9 bases from J, the junction kept 7 bases outside the gene matches. This CDR3 spans 14 amino acids. CDR3: CASSWDRVESEQFF. In nucleotides, the CDR3 is TGTGCCAGCAGTTGGGACAGGGTTGAGAGTGAGCAGTTCTTC.

This sequence joins TRBV7-8 and TRBJ2-1; either TRBD1 or TRBD2 may supply D (5 bases each). The CDR3 is 17 amino acids. Germline V lookup: CDR1 SGHVS, CDR2 FQNEAQ. Trimming left V 2 bases short and J 3 bases short, with 17 bases between. The chain's CDR3 is CASSLSGRTGGYNEQFF. DNA for the CDR3: TGTGCCAGCAGCTTAAGTGGGCGAACAGGAGGCTACAATGAGCAGTTCTTC.

This clone was recorded once. V usage is TRBV18 and J usage is TRBJ2-3, with D maybe TRBD2 (5 bases). CDR1 and CDR2 from the germline V gene are KGHSH and LQKENI. The CDR3 contains 12 residues. Trimming removed 5 bases from V and 3 bases from J, with 6 bases in between. The CDR3 nucleotides are TGTGCCAGCTCATCGGGGACAGATACGCAGTATTTT. Protein product: CASSSGTDTQYF.

The chain recombines TRBV29-1 with TRBJ2-5; D is perhaps TRBD1 or TRBD2 (5 bases each). Germline V gene lookup returns CDR1 SQVTM and CDR2 ANQGSEA. The CDR3 contains 14 residues. Between the trimmed V and J ends, which lost 7 bases and 5 bases, there was a span of 20 bases. The CDR3 spells CSAVRERGWETQYF. The CDR3 region has the DNA TGCAGCGCCGTTAGGGAGAGGGGTTGGGAGACCCAGTACTTC.

The V call is TRBV7-9, the J call TRBJ1-2; D is unclear. Germline V gives CDR1 SEHNR, CDR2 FQNEAQ (reference sequence). Trimming stripped 3 bases from V and 3 bases from J, with 8 bases between. The CDR3 is 13 amino acids. As DNA, the CDR3 is TGTGCCAGCAGCTTTCAGAATGACTATGGCTACACCTTC. Protein sequence: CASSFQNDYGYTF.

The count of this clone is one. The CDR3 loop is CASSFGRDQETQYF. The CDR3 DNA reads as TGTGCCAGCAGTTTCGGGAGGGACCAAGAGACCCAGTACTTC. This chain uses TRBV28 with TRBJ2-5; 8 nucleotides agree with TRBD2. The CDR3 totals 14 residues. V dropped 3 bases and J dropped 0; count of bases not matched to a gene: 0. In germline, CDR1 is MDHEN, CDR2 SYDVKM.

The V and J genes are TRBV11-2 and TRBJ1-2; D gene ambiguous. V gave up 4 bases and J gave up 3 bases, with 9 bases separating them. The CDR3 consists of 13 residues. The germline V gene has CDR1 SGHAT and CDR2 FQNNGV. The CDR3 coding sequence is TGTGCCAGCAGCTACAGTGGAGACTATGGCTACACCTTC. Its translation: CASSYSGDYGYTF.